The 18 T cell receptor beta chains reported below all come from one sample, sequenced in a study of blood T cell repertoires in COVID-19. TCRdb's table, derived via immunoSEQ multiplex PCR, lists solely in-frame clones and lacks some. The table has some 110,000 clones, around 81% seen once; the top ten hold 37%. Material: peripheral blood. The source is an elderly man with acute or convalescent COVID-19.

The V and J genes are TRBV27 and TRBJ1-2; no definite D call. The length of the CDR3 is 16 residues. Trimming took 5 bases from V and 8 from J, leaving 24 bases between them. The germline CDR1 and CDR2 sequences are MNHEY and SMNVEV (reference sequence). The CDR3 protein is CASSQNSWANNGGYTF. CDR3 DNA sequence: TGTGCCAGCAGTCAAAATAGTTGGGCAAACAACGGAGGCTACACCTTC.

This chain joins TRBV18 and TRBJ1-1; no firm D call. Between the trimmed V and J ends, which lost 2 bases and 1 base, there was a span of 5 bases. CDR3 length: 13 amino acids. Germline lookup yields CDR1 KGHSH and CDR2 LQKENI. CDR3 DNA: TGTGCCAGCTCACCAGCGGCGAACACTGAAGCTTTCTTT. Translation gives CASSPAANTEAFF.

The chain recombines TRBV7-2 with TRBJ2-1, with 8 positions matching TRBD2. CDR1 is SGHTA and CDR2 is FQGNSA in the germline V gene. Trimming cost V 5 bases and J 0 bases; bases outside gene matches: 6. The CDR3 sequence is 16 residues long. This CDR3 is CASSPRLASSYNEQFF. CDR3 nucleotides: TGTGCCAGCAGCCCCCGACTAGCGAGCTCCTACAATGAGCAGTTCTTC.

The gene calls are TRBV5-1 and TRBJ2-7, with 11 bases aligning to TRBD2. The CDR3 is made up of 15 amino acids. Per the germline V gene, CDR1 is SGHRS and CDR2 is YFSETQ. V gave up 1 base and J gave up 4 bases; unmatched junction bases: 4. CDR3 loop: CASSLRLAGKYEQYF. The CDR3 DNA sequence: TGCGCCAGCAGCTTGCGACTAGCGGGAAAATACGAGCAGTACTTC.

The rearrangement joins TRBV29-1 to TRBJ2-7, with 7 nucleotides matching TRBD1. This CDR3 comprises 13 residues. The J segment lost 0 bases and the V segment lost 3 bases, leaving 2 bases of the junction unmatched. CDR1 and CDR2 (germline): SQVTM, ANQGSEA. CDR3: CSVDPGGSYEQYF. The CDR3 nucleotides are TGCAGCGTTGATCCAGGGGGCTCCTACGAGCAGTACTTC.

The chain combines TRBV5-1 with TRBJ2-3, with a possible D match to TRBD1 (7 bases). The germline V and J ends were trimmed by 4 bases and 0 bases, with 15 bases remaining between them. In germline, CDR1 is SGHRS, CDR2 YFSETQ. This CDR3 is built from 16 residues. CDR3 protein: CASSPPTGTSTDTQYF. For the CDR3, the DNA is TGCGCCAGCAGCCCCCCGACAGGGACTAGCACAGATACGCAGTATTTT. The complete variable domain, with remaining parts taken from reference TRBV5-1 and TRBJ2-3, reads KAGVTQTPRYLIKTRGQQVTLSCSPISGHRSVSWYQQTPGQGLQFLFEYFSETQRNKGNFPGRFSGRQFSNSRSEMNVSTLELGDSALYLCASSPPTGTSTDTQYFGPGTRLTVL.

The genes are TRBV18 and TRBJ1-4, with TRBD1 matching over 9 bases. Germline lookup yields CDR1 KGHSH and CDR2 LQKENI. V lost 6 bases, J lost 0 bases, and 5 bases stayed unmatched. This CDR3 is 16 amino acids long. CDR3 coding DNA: TGTGCCAGCTCGAAGGGACAGGGCACAACTAATGAAAAACTGTTTTTT. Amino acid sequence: CASSKGQGTTNEKLFF.

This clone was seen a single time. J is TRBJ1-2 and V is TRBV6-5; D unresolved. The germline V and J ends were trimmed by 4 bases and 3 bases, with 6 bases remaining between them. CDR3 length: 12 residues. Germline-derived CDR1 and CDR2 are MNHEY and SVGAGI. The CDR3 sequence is CASSSSDYGYTF. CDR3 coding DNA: TGTGCCAGCAGTTCGTCGGACTATGGCTACACCTTC.

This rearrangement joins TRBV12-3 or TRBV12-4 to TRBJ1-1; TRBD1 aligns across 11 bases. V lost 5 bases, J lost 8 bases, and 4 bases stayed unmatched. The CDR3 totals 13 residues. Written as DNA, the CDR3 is TGTGCCAGCAGTAGGGACAGGGGGGGAGAAGCTTTCTTT. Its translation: CASSRDRGGEAFF.

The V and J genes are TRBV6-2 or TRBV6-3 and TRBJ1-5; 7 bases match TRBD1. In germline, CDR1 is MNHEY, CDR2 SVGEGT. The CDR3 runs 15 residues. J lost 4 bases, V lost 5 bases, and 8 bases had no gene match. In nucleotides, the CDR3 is TGTGCCAGCAGTCCACTGAACAGGGGAAATCAGCCCCAGCATTTT. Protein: CASSPLNRGNQPQHF.

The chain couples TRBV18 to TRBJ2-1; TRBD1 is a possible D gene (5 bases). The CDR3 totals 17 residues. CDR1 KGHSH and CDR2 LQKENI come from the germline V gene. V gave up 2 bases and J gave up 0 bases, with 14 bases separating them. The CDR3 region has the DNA TGTGCCAGCTCACCAACAGGACCGATGAGCTCCTACAATGAGCAGTTCTTC. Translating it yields CASSPTGPMSSYNEQFF.

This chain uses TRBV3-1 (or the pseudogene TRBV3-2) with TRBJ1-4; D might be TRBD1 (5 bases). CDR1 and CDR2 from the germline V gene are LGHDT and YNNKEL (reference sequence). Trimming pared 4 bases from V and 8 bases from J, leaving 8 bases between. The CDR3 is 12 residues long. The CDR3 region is CASSRDREKLFF. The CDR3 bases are TGTGCCAGCAGCCGTGACAGAGAAAAACTGTTTTTT.

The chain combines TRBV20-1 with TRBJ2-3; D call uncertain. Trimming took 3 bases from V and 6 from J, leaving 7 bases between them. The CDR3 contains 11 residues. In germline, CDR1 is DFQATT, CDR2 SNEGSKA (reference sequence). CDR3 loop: CSASVLDTQYF. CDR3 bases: TGCAGTGCTAGCGTCCTGGATACGCAGTATTTT.

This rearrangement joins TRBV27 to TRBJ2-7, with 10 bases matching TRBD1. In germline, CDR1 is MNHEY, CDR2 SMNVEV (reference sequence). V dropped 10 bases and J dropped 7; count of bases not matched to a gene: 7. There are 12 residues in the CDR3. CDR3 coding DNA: TGTGCCATACGAAGGACAGGGGGTGAGCAGTACTTC. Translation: CAIRRTGGEQYF.

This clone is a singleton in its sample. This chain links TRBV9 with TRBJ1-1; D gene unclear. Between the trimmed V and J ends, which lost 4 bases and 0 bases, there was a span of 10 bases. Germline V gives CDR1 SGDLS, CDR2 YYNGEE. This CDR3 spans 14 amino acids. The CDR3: CASSSSSMNTEAFF. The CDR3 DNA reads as TGTGCCAGCAGCTCAAGTTCTATGAACACTGAAGCTTTCTTT.

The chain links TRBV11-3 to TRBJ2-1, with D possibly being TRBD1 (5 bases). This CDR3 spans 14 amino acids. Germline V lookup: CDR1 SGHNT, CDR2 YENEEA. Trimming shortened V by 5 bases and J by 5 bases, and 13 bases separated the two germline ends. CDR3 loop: CASSPSREHNEQFF. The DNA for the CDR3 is TGTGCCAGCAGCCCCAGCAGGGAACACAATGAGCAGTTCTTC.

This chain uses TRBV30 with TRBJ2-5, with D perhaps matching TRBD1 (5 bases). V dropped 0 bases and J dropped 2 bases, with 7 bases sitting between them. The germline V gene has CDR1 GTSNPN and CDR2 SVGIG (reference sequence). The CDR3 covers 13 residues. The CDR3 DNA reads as TGTGCCTGGAGTGTTAAGGGGCAAGAGACCCAGTACTTC. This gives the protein CAWSVKGQETQYF.

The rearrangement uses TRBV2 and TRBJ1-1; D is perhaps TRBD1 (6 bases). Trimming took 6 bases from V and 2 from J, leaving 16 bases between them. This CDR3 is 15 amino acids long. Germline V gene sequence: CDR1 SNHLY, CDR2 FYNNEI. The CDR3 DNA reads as TGTGCCAGCAGGGAAACCCGGACAGTTAACACTGAAGCTTTCTTT. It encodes CASRETRTVNTEAFF.